Each of the 22 T cell receptor beta chains below was sequenced from the same sample in a study of CD8+ T cells in alopecia areata. Treatment in this sample: oral pan-JAK inhibitor, 5-10 mg twice daily. RNA, once extracted, was reverse transcribed into cDNA for use as the sequencing template. TCRdb's copy holds only in-frame clones and misses some; the assay was immunoSEQ multiplex PCR. The repertoire has fewer than 110,000 clones, 80% to 90% of them found once; the top ten carry 11%. This specimen consisted of CD8+ T cells sorted from blood, obtained at approximately week 30, from a patient treated with tofacitinib. Source of these receptors: a human donor with alopecia areata.

The chain employs TRBV6-1 and TRBJ2-6; the D gene is possibly TRBD2 (6 bases). The CDR3 runs to 18 residues. The V gene lost 0 bases and the J gene lost 2 bases, with 14 bases spanning the gap. CDR1 is MNHNS and CDR2 is SASEGT in the germline V gene. CDR3 protein: CASSEAPKWGAGANVLTF. CDR3 coding DNA: TGTGCCAGCAGTGAAGCGCCCAAGTGGGGGGCTGGGGCCAACGTCCTGACTTTC.

The V call is TRBV27, the J call TRBJ2-7; possibly TRBD2 for D (6 bases). The V end lost 6 bases, the J end lost 8 bases, and 20 bases lay between the germline ends. CDR3 length: 14 amino acids. The germline gives CDR1 MNHEY, CDR2 SMNVEV (reference sequence). This chain's CDR3 is CASSSRTSSEKQYF. CDR3 DNA sequence: TGTGCCAGCAGCTCTCGCACTAGCAGCGAAAAGCAGTACTTC.

This clone was detected once. The rearrangement links TRBV13 to TRBJ1-2, with unresolved D. Germline CDR1 PRHDT, CDR2 FYEKMQ (reference sequence). The CDR3 consists of 15 residues. V gave up 2 bases and J gave up 8 bases, with 18 bases separating them. Written as DNA, the CDR3 is TGTGCCAGCAGCTTACTTTCTGGGTCAGGAGGCGGCTACACCTTC. This encodes CASSLLSGSGGGYTF. Full variable domain (rest looked up from reference TRBV13 and TRBJ1-2): AAGVIQSPRHLIKEKRETATLKCYPIPRHDTVYWYQQGPGQDPQFLISFYEKMQSDKGSIPDRFSAQQFSDYHSELNMSSLELGDSALYFCASSLLSGSGGGYTFGSGTRLTVV.

For this clone: This CDR3 is also generated by other DNA sequences in the sample. This chain connects TRBV27 to TRBJ2-1, with a weak D call TRBD2 (6 bases). This CDR3 comprises 12 residues. V lost 2 bases to trimming and J lost 7 bases, with 6 bases between them. CDR1 and CDR2 (germline): MNHEY, SMNVEV (reference sequence). CDR3 bases: TGTGCCAGCAGTTTAGGGGGGAATGAGCAGTTCTTC. Translated, it gives CASSLGGNEQFF.

The V and J genes are TRBV5-1 and TRBJ2-3, with TRBD1 matching 10 bases. Germline values: CDR1 SGHRS, CDR2 YFSETQ. V shed 1 base and J 6 bases; nucleotides not matched to a gene: 8. The CDR3 is 16 residues long. The CDR3 here is CASSLLDRGTGDTQYF. The CDR3 nucleotides are TGCGCCAGCAGCTTGTTGGACAGGGGGACCGGGGATACGCAGTATTTT. The entire variable domain, with the rest obtained from reference TRBV5-1 and TRBJ2-3, is as follows: KAGVTQTPRYLIKTRGQQVTLSCSPISGHRSVSWYQQTPGQGLQFLFEYFSETQRNKGNFPGRFSGRQFSNSRSEMNVSTLELGDSALYLCASSLLDRGTGDTQYFGPGTRLTVL.

In this sample, this clone turned up a few times. This sequence joins TRBV27 and TRBJ2-7; 9 nucleotides match TRBD1. In germline, CDR1 is MNHEY, CDR2 SMNVEV (reference sequence). This CDR3 spans 15 amino acids. V trimming: 3 bases; J trimming: 1 base; junction bases outside the gene matches: 4. CDR3: CASSFGTGRSYEQYF. The CDR3, as DNA: TGTGCCAGCAGTTTCGGGACAGGGCGATCCTACGAGCAGTACTTC.

The chain has TRBV27 and TRBJ2-7; D is unclear. From germline, CDR1 is MNHEY and CDR2 SMNVEV (reference sequence). The V end lost 6 bases, the J end lost 5 bases, and 8 bases lay between the germline ends. The CDR3 loop spans 11 amino acids. The CDR3 loop reads CASSFNDEQYF. CDR3 coding DNA: TGTGCCAGCAGCTTTAACGACGAGCAGTACTTC.

The chain combines TRBV2 with TRBJ2-2; unclear D gene. CDR1 and CDR2 from the germline V gene are SNHLY and FYNNEI. This CDR3 is 11 amino acids long. Trimming took 4 bases from V and 8 from J, leaving 5 bases between them. For the CDR3, the DNA is TGTGCCAGCAGTGTCCCTGGGGAGCTGTTTTTT. It translates to CASSVPGELFF. Complete variable domain (other parts from reference TRBV2 and TRBJ2-2): EPEVTQTPSHQVTQMGQEVILRCVPISNHLYFYWYRQILGQKVEFLVSFYNNEISEKSEIFDDQFSVERPDGSNFTLKIRSTKLEDSAMYFCASSVPGELFFGEGSRLTVL.

This chain joins TRBV29-1 and TRBJ2-7; 7 bases are a match to TRBD2. Germline CDR1 SQVTM, CDR2 ANQGSEA. J gave up 3 bases and V 6 bases, and 14 bases lay outside the gene matches. CDR3 length equals 15 residues. The CDR3 spells CSVLWPGLNYYEQYF. CDR3 nucleotide sequence: TGCAGCGTCCTCTGGCCGGGACTAAATTACTACGAGCAGTACTTC.

The chain recombines TRBV23-1 with TRBJ2-1, with TRBD1 identical over 8 bases. TRBV23-1 falls under the ORF class, with uncertain function. The CDR3 is 16 residues long. Trimming cost V 5 bases and J 14 bases; bases outside gene matches: 20. The chain's CDR3 is CASSYIWTGIGCGEFF. The CDR3 DNA sequence: TGCGCCAGCAGTTATATTTGGACAGGGATAGGTTGTGGGGAGTTCTTC.

The chain is built from TRBV5-1 and TRBJ2-7; D not certain. CDR1 and CDR2 (germline): SGHRS, YFSETQ. Deletions cut 4 bases from V and 2 bases from J, with 13 bases between. This CDR3 is built from 14 residues. CDR3 region: CASSPPGRTYEQYF. In DNA, the CDR3 is TGCGCCAGCAGCCCCCCCGGCAGAACCTACGAGCAGTACTTC. The full variable domain, with the rest looked up from reference TRBV5-1 and TRBJ2-7, is KAGVTQTPRYLIKTRGQQVTLSCSPISGHRSVSWYQQTPGQGLQFLFEYFSETQRNKGNFPGRFSGRQFSNSRSEMNVSTLELGDSALYLCASSPPGRTYEQYFGPGTRLTVT.

The gene calls are TRBV5-6 and TRBJ2-7, with 10 bases lining up with TRBD1. Looked up from germline, CDR1 is SGHDT and CDR2 is YYEEEE. The CDR3 sequence is 15 residues long. V was clipped by 4 bases and J by 1 base; unmatched bases: 5. As DNA, the CDR3 is TGTGCCAGCAGCCTTGGGACAGGGGTATCCTACGAGCAGTACTTC. It encodes CASSLGTGVSYEQYF.

This clone has only a few counts. Other DNA variants within this sample encode the same CDR3. This chain links TRBV19 with TRBJ2-1, with TRBD2 identical over 10 bases. The ends lost 8 bases at V and 4 bases at J; junction bases unmatched: 5. In germline, CDR1 is LNHDA, CDR2 SQIVND (reference sequence). The CDR3 runs to 14 residues. The CDR3 sequence: CASSSGGDYNEQFF. CDR3 bases: TGTGCCAGTTCCAGCGGGGGGGATTACAATGAGCAGTTCTTC.

This chain connects TRBV19 to TRBJ1-5; D gene unclear. The CDR3 has 15 amino acids. Germline assignment: CDR1 LNHDA and CDR2 SQIVND (reference sequence). Trimming took 7 bases from V and 0 from J, leaving 13 bases between them. For the CDR3, the DNA is TGTGCCAGTACAGGTCCAGGCTATAGCAATCAGCCCCAGCATTTT. Its protein product is CASTGPGYSNQPQHF.

V gene TRBV29-1 combines with J gene TRBJ2-7; 9 nucleotides agree with TRBD1. CDR3 length equals 12 residues. Trimming took 1 base from V and 6 from J; bases not matched to a gene: 1. Germline CDR1 is SQVTM and CDR2 is ANQGSEA. The CDR3, as DNA: TGCAGCGTTGAAGGGGACAGGGTCGAGCAGTACTTC. Encoded protein: CSVEGDRVEQYF.

This rearrangement joins TRBV5-1 to TRBJ1-4, with D perhaps matching TRBD1 (6 bases). Germline lookup yields CDR1 SGHRS and CDR2 YFSETQ. V lost 4 bases and J 0 bases, leaving 19 bases between the germline ends. The CDR3 covers 18 residues. The CDR3 coding sequence is TGCGCCAGCAGCGCCGCAGGGGAGGCGAGGGCAACTAATGAAAAACTGTTTTTT. This sequence encodes CASSAAGEARATNEKLFF.

With respect to this clone: The sample has other DNA sequences that encode this CDR3 too. The chain links TRBV5-1 to TRBJ2-1; no clear D gene. The CDR3 totals 11 residues. Between the trimmed V and J ends, which lost 2 bases and 4 bases, there was a span of 1 base. The germline gives CDR1 SGHRS, CDR2 YFSETQ. CDR3 amino acids: CASSFYNEQFF. CDR3 nucleotide sequence: TGCGCCAGCAGCTTTTACAATGAGCAGTTCTTC.

V is TRBV4-2 and J is TRBJ1-2; D is undetermined. Germline V lookup: CDR1 LGHNA, CDR2 YNFKEQ. The CDR3 is 14 amino acids. Trimming shortened V by 3 bases and J by 5 bases, and 13 bases separated the two germline ends. Here the CDR3 DNA reads TGTGCCAGCAGCCACGAAATGACCCAGTATGGCTACACCTTC. Amino acid sequence: CASSHEMTQYGYTF.

This clone was detected once. V and J are TRBV7-3 and TRBJ2-1, with TRBD2 matching 7 bases. V shed 4 bases and J 0 bases; nucleotides not matched to a gene: 6. CDR1 and CDR2 from the germline V gene are SGHTA and FQGTGA. The CDR3 consists of 16 residues. The CDR3 reads CASSSLAESSYNEQFF. The CDR3 DNA follows: TGTGCCAGCAGCTCGCTAGCGGAGAGCTCCTACAATGAGCAGTTCTTC. The full variable domain, rest sourced from reference TRBV7-3 and TRBJ2-1, is GAGVSQTPSNKVTEKGKYVELRCDPISGHTALYWYRQSLGQGPEFLIYFQGTGAADDSGLPNDRFFAVRPEGSVSTLKIQRTERGDSAVYLCASSSLAESSYNEQFFGPGTRLTVL.

The chain carries TRBV7-2 and TRBJ2-1; D remains ambiguous. Trimming stripped 5 bases from V and 6 bases from J, with 11 bases between. The CDR3 has 13 amino acids. Germline V lookup: CDR1 SGHTA, CDR2 FQGNSA. This chain's CDR3 is CASSVLSANEQFF. The CDR3 region has the DNA TGTGCCAGCAGCGTCCTCTCGGCCAATGAGCAGTTCTTC.

The V gene is TRBV6-5, the J gene TRBJ1-5, with 7 bases fitting TRBD1. Trimming took 5 bases from V and 6 from J; bases not matched to a gene: 4. The length of the CDR3 is 13 residues. CDR1 and CDR2 (germline): MNHEY, SVGAGI. DNA of the CDR3: TGTGCCAGCAGTGAAGGACAGGCTCAGCCCCAGCATTTT. As protein: CASSEGQAQPQHF.

V usage is TRBV7-8 and J usage is TRBJ2-3, with a tentative D call TRBD1 (6 bases). The germline V gene has CDR1 SGHVS and CDR2 FQNEAQ. The CDR3 totals 14 residues. V was cut by 4 bases and J by 1 base, with 9 bases left in between. CDR3 in DNA: TGTGCCAGCAGCTCACGACAGGGCACAGATACGCAGTATTTT. Encoded protein: CASSSRQGTDTQYF.